The entry below describes one T cell receptor (beta chain). Its target is not known. TCRdb passed the RT-PCR reads through MiXCR, listing each CDR3 protein once. Of around 790,000 distinct CDR3 sequences in the sample, less than 25% are singletons; the top ten hold around 9.6%. The source of the sample is a study of response to subunit inactivated influenza vaccine. Study conclusions and caveats: Authors proposed each seasonal influenza vaccination draws in few new T cells.

The CDR3 loop spans 14 amino acids. Germline V lookup: CDR1 MNHEY, CDR2 SMNVEV (reference sequence). V shed 5 bases, J shed 8 bases, and the junction held 8 bases outside the gene matches. This specimen consisted of PBMCs from blood, obtained around 5 days after vaccination. The rearrangement joins TRBV27 to TRBJ2-4; 8 nucleotides agree with TRBD2. The receptor was isolated from a man in his forties or fifties who received an inactivated influenza vaccine. The CDR3 sequence: CASSPGGWRDIQYF. Here the CDR3 DNA reads TGTGCCAGCAGTCCGGGAGGGTGGAGGGACATTCAGTACTTC.